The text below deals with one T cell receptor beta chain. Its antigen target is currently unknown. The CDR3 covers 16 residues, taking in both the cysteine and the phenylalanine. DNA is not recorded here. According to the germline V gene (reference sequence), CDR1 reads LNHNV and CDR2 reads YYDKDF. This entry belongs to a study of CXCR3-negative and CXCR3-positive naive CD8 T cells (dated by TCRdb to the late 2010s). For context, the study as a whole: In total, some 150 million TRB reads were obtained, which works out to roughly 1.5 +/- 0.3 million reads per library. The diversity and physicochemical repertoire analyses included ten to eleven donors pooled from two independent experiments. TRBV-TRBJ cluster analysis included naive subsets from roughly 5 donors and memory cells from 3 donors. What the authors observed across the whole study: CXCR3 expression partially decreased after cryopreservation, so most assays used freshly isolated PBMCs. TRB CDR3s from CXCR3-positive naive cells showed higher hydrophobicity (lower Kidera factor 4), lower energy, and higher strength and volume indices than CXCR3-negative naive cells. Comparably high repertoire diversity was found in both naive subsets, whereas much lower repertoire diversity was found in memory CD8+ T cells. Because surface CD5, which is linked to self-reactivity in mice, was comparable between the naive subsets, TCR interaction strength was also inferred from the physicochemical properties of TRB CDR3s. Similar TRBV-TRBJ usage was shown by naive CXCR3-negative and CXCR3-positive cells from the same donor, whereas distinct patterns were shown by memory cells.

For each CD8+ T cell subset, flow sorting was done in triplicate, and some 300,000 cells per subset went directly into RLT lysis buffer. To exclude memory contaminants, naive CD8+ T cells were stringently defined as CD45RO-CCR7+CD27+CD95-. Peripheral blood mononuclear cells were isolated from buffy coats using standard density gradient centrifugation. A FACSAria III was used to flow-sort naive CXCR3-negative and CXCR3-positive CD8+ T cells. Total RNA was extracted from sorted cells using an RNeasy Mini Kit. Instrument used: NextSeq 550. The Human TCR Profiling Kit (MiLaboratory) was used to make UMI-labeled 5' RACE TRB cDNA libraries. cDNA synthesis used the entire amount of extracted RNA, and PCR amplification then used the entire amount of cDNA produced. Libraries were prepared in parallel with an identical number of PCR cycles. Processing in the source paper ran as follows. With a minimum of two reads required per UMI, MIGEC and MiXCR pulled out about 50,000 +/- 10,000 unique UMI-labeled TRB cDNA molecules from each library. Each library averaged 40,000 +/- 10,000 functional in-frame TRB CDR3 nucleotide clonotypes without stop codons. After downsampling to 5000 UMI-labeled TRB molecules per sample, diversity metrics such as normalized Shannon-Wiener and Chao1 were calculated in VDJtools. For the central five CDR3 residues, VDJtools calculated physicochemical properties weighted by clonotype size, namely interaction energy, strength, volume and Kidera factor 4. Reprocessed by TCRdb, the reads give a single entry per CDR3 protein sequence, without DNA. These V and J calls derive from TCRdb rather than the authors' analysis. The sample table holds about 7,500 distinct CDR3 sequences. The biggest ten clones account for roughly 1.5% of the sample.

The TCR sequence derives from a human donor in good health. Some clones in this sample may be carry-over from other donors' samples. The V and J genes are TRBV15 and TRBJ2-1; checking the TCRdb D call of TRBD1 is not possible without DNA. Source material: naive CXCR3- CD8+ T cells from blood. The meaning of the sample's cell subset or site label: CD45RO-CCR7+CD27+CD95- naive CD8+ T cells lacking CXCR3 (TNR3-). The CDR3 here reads CATSRDPGQGSNEQFF. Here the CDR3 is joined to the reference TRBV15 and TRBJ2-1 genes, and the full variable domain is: DAMVIQNPRYQVTQFGKPVTLSCSQTLNHNVMYWYQQKSSQAPKLLFHYYDKDFNNEADTPDNFQSRRPNTSFCFLDIRSPGLGDTAMYLCATSRDPGQGSNEQFFGPGTRLTVL.